These T cell receptor beta chains were read from a single sample in a study of blood T cells in healthy people across ages. MiXCR, applied by TCRdb to the 5' RACE reads, yields one record per CDR3 protein. The repertoire holds roughly 1,300,000 distinct CDR3 sequences, with 55% to 75% as singletons. Sequenced input: blood. These receptors came from a man aged 18 to 29 in good health. Both conserved end residues are part of each CDR3. Fields, in order: V gene, clone size, J gene, D gene, CDR3 DNA, CDR3 protein. The D gene is left open where the match is weak. The size of a clone is reported for some rows only, either as once, few or many, or as a class for expanded clones.

TRBV6-1,-,TRBJ1-5,-,TGTGCCAGCAGTGAAGCGACGGGAGCCCATCAGCCCCAGCATTTT,CASSEATGAHQPQHF
TRBV12-3/TRBV12-4,few,TRBJ1-1,-,TGTGCCAGCAGTTTACCAGGGAGGATGGTCACTGAAGCTTTCTTT,CASSLPGRMVTEAFF
TRBV20-1,few,TRBJ2-1,TRBD2,TGCAGTGCCACCCGGACTAGCGCCTACAATGAGCAGTTCTTC,CSATRTSAYNEQFF
TRBV4-1,-,TRBJ2-7,-,TGCGCCAGCAGCCAAGGGGGGACCTCCAACTACGAGCAGTACTTC,CASSQGGTSNYEQYF
TRBV12-3/TRBV12-4,few,TRBJ1-2,TRBD1,TGTGCCAGCAGGACACTGACAGGGAACTATGGCTACACCTTC,CASRTLTGNYGYTF
TRBV27,-,TRBJ2-3,-,TGTGCCAGCAGTTTGGGAATAGCTCGTAGCACAGATACGCAGTATTTT,CASSLGIARSTDTQYF
TRBV4-3,-,TRBJ2-1,-,TGCGCCAGCAGCCAACTCGTCGGGCGGTATGAGCAGTTCTTC,CASSQLVGRYEQFF
TRBV4-3,-,TRBJ1-1,TRBD1,TGCGCCAGCAGCCCGGGGACAGGGGCCAGCACTGAAGCTTTCTTT,CASSPGTGASTEAFF
TRBV14,-,TRBJ2-1,-,TGTGCCAGCAGCCAAGGTCCGGTTACCTACAATGAGCAGTTCTTC,CASSQGPVTYNEQFF
TRBV19,-,TRBJ2-3,-,TGTGCCAGTAGTACCGAGGGGACCACGCAGTATTTT,CASSTEGTTQYF
TRBV2,-,TRBJ2-1,-,TGTGCCAGCAGTGAAGCTAGGGGATGGCTGTACAATGAGCAGTTCTTC,CASSEARGWLYNEQFF
TRBV6-6,-,TRBJ2-5,-,TGTGCCAGCAGTTACGGACTTCAAGAGACCCAGTACTTC,CASSYGLQETQYF
TRBV3-1,once,TRBJ1-5,-,TGTGCCAGCAGCCAATCAGGGCGATATAGCAATCAGCCCCAGCATTTT,CASSQSGRYSNQPQHF
TRBV5-1,-,TRBJ2-5,TRBD2,TGCGCCAGCAGTCCCCTAGCGGGACGCCAAGAGACCCAGTACTTC,CASSPLAGRQETQYF
TRBV21-1,-,TRBJ2-4,-,TGTGCCAGCCGGACTCCCCGAGCCAAAAACATTCAGTACTTC,CASRTPRAKNIQYF
TRBV28,few,TRBJ2-4,TRBD1,TGCACCACCCAACAACAGGGGAATAAGCAGTACTTC,CTTQQQGNKQYF
TRBV4-3,once,TRBJ2-5,-,TGCGCCAGCAGCCCGAATTGGGGGCCCCAAGAGACCCAGTACTTC,CASSPNWGPQETQYF
TRBV27,-,TRBJ2-1,TRBD2,TGTGCCAGCAGTTCTCTAGGGACTAGCGGGAGTGGGGGAAAGGGATACAATGAGCAGTTCTTC,CASSSLGTSGSGGKGYNEQFF
TRBV12-3/TRBV12-4,-,TRBJ1-6,-,TGTGCCAGCAGCAAACGTGGGACGGGAAATTCACCCCTCCACTTT,CASSKRGTGNSPLHF
TRBV11-3,-,TRBJ2-1,TRBD1,TGTACCAGCAGCTTAGAGACAGGGGGCGGAAACAATGAGCAGTTCTTC,CTSSLETGGGNNEQFF
TRBV27,-,TRBJ1-6,TRBD1,TGTGCCAGCAGTTTGTTGACAGGGTTATCACCCCTCCACTTT,CASSLLTGLSPLHF
TRBV7-9,few,TRBJ1-2,-,TGTGCCAGCAGCTTAGCGAGCGGACAGGGCTACACCTTC,CASSLASGQGYTF
TRBV28,-,TRBJ1-6,-,TGTGCCAGCAGTTTACCGGCCAAAAATTTCCACTTT,CASSLPAKNFHF